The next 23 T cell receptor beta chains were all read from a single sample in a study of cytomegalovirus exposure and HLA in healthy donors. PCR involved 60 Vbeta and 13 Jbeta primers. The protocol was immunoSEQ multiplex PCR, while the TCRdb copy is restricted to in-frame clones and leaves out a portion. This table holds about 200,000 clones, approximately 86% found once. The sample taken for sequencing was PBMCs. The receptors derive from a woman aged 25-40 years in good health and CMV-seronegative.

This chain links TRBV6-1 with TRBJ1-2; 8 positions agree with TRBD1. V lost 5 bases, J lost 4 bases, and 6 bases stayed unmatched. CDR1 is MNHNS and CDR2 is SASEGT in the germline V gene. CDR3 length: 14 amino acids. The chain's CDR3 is CASSSGGAGYGYTF. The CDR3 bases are TGTGCCAGCAGTTCAGGGGGCGCCGGCTATGGCTACACCTTC.

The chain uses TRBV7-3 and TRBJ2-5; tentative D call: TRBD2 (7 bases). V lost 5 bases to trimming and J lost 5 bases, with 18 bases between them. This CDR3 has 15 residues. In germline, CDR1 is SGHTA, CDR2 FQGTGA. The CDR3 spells CASSLRGGAYETQYF. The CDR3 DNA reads TGTGCCAGCAGCCTACGAGGGGGGGCGTACGAGACCCAGTACTTC.

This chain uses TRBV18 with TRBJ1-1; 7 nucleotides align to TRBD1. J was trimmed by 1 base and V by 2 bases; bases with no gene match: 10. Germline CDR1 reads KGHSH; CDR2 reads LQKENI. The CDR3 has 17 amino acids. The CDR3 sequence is CASSPGSGGHPNTEAFF. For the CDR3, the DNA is TGTGCCAGCTCACCAGGGTCAGGGGGACACCCGAACACTGAAGCTTTCTTT.

The CDR3 loop is CASGQGHSGANVLTF. The CDR3 nucleotides are TGTGCCTCCGGACAGGGACACTCTGGGGCCAACGTCCTGACTTTC. The chain is built from TRBV30 and TRBJ2-6, with 8 bases lining up with TRBD1. This CDR3 is 15 amino acids long. In germline, CDR1 is GTSNPN, CDR2 SVGIG (reference sequence). V trimming: 7 bases; J trimming: 0 bases; junction bases outside the gene matches: 5. The complete variable domain, with remaining parts taken from reference TRBV30 and TRBJ2-6, reads SQTIHQWPATLVQPVGSPLSLECTVEGTSNPNLYWYRQAAGRGLQLLFYSVGIGQISSEVPQNLSASRPQDRQFILSSKKLLLSDSGFYLCASGQGHSGANVLTFGAGSRLTVL.

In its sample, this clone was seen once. CDR3 nucleotide sequence: TGTGCCAGCAGCGAACTACAGGGGGCGAGGACTGAAGCTTTCTTT. Translation: CASSELQGARTEAFF. V and J are TRBV7-8 and TRBJ1-1; 9 nucleotides agree with TRBD1. The CDR3 covers 15 residues. Germline-derived CDR1 and CDR2 are SGHVS and FQNEAQ. J was trimmed by 5 bases and V by 5 bases; bases with no gene match: 9.

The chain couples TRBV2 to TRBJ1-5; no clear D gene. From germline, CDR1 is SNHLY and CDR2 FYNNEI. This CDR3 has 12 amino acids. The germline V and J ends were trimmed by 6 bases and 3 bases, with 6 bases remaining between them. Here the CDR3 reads CASRRANQPQHF. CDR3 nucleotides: TGTGCCAGCAGGAGGGCCAATCAGCCCCAGCATTTT.

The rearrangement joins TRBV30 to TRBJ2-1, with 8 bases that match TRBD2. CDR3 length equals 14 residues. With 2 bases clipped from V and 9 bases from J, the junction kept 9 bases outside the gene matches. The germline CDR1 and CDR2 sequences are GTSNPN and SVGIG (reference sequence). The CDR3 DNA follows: TGTGCCTGGAGTCTACATAGCGGGGTGCTTGAGCAGTTCTTC. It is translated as CAWSLHSGVLEQFF.

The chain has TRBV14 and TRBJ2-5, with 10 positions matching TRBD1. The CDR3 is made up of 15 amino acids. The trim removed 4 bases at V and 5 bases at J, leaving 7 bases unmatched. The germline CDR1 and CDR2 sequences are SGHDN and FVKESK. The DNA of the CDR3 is TGTGCCAGCAGCCCGATTGACAGGGGGCAGGAGACCCAGTACTTC. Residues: CASSPIDRGQETQYF.

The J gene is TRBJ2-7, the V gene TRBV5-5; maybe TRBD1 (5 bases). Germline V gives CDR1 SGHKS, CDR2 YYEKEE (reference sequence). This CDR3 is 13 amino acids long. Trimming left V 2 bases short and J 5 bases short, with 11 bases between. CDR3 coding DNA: TGTGCCAGCAGCTTCCCAGGGCGGAACGAGCAGTACTTC. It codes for CASSFPGRNEQYF.

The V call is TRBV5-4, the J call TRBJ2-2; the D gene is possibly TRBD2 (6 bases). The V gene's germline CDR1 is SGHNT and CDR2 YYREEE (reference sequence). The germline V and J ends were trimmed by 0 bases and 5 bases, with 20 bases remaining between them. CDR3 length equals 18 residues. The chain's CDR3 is CASSLGHGGGIMTGELFF. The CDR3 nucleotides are TGTGCCAGCAGCTTGGGGCACGGGGGAGGTATCATGACCGGGGAGCTGTTTTTT.

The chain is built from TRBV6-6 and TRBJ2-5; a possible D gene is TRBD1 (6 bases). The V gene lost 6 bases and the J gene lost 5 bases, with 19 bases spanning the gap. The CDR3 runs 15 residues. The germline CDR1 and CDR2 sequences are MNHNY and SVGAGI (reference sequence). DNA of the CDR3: TGTGCCAGCAGCCAACAACGCACAGGGTCGGAGACCCAGTACTTC. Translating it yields CASSQQRTGSETQYF.

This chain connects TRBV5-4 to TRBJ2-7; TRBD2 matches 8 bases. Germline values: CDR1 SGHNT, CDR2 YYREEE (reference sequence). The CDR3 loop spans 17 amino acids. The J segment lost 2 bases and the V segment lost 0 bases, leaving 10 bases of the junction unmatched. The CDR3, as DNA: TGTGCCAGCAGCTTGGGCGGGGCGCGGGAGGTTCCCTACGAGCAGTACTTC. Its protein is CASSLGGAREVPYEQYF.

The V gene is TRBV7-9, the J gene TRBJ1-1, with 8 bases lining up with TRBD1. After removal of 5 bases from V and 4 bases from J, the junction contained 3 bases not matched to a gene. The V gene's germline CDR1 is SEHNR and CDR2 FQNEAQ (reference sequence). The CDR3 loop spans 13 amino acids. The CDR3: CASSAQGGTEAFF. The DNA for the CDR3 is TGTGCCAGCAGCGCACAGGGGGGCACTGAAGCTTTCTTT.

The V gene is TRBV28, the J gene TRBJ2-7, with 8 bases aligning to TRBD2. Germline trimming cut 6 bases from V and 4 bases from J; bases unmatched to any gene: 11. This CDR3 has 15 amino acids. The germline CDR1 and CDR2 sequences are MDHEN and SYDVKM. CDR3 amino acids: CASSPPLADYYEQYF. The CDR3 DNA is TGTGCCAGCAGCCCTCCACTAGCGGACTATTACGAGCAGTACTTC.

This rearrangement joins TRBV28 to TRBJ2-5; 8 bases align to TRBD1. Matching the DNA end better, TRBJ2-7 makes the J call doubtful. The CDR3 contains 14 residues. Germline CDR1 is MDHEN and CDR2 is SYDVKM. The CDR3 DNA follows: TGTGCCAGCAGTATAACCGGGACAGGCAACGAGCAGTACTTC. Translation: CASSITGTGNEQYF.

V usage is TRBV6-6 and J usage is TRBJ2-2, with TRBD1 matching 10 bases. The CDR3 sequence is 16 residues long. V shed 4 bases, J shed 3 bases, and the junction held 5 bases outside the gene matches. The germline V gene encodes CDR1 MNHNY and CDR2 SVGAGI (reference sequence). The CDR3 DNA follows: TGTGCCAGCAGTTCTAGACAGGGGGCCGACACCGGGGAGCTGTTTTTT. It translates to CASSSRQGADTGELFF.

CDR3 amino acids: CASSFYWGDPYEQYF. DNA for the CDR3: TGTGCCAGCAGTTTTTATTGGGGGGACCCGTACGAGCAGTACTTC. This sequence joins TRBV27 and TRBJ2-7, with D possibly TRBD2 on 6 matching bases. Germline V gene lookup returns CDR1 MNHEY and CDR2 SMNVEV (reference sequence). CDR3 length equals 15 residues. The ends were cut back, 3 bases at V and 4 bases at J, with 16 bases in the middle.

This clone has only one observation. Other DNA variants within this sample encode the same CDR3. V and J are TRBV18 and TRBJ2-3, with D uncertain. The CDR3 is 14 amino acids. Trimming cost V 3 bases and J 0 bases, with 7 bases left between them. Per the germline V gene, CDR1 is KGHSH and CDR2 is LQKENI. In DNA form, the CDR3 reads TGTGCCAGCTCACCGACGGGTAGCACAGATACGCAGTATTTT. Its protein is CASSPTGSTDTQYF.

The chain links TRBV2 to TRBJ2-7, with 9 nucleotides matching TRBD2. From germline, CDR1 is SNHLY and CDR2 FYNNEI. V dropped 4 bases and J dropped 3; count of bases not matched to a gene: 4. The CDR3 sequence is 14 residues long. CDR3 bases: TGTGCCAGCAGTGTGGGTAGCGGGGGCTACGAGCAGTACTTC. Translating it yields CASSVGSGGYEQYF.

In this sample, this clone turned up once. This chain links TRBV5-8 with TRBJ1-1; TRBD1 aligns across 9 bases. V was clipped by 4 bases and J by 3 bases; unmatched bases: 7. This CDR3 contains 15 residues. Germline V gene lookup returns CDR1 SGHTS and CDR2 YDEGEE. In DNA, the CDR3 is TGTGCCAGCAGCCAAGGGACAGGGCACTACACTGAAGCTTTCTTT. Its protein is CASSQGTGHYTEAFF.

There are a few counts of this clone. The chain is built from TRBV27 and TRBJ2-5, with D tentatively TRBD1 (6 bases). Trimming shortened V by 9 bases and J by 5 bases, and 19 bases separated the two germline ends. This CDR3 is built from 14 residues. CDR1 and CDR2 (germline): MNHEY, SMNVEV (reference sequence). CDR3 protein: CASGGWGHGETQYF. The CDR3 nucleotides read TGTGCCAGTGGGGGTTGGGGGCACGGGGAGACCCAGTACTTC.

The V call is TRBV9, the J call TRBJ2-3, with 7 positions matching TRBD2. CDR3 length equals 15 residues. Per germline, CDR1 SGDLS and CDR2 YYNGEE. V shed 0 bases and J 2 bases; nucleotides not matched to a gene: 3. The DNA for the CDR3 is TGTGCCAGCAGCGTAGCGGGGGGAACCACAGATACGCAGTATTTT. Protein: CASSVAGGTTDTQYF.

The CDR3 region is CASSLGGSADTQYF. CDR3 DNA sequence: TGTGCCAGCAGCTTAGGCGGGAGTGCAGATACGCAGTATTTT. V is TRBV7-2 and J is TRBJ2-3, with TRBD2 matching over 7 bases. The CDR3 contains 14 residues. J lost 4 bases, V lost 1 base, and 2 bases had no gene match. The germline CDR1 and CDR2 sequences are SGHTA and FQGNSA.